A single sample gave rise to the 25 T cell receptor beta chains below, sequenced in a study of blood T cell repertoires in COVID-19. Generated by immunoSEQ multiplex PCR, the TCRdb table keeps only in-frame clones and is missing some. Of about 120,000 clones listed, roughly 83% are singletons. The sequencing sample was made of peripheral blood. The source is an elderly woman with acute or convalescent COVID-19.

The V call is TRBV15, the J call TRBJ1-1, with unresolved D. Germline lookup yields CDR1 LNHNV and CDR2 YYDKDF (reference sequence). The CDR3 contains 14 residues. V lost 4 bases to trimming and J lost 11 bases, with 20 bases between them. In DNA, the CDR3 is TGTGCCACCAGCACGCGCGCTTTATCCCTCGGGGCTTTCTTT. It translates to CATSTRALSLGAFF.

This clone was recorded a few times. The chain links TRBV9 to TRBJ2-1; weak D call: TRBD1 (6 bases). Germline values: CDR1 SGDLS, CDR2 YYNGEE. The CDR3 contains 14 residues. V was cut by 0 bases and J by 10 bases, with 14 bases left in between. The CDR3 is CASSVGSGGGEQFF. The CDR3, as DNA: TGTGCCAGCAGCGTAGGTTCCGGTGGGGGCGAGCAGTTCTTC.

The chain has TRBV9 and TRBJ2-1, with TRBD1 identical over 9 bases. Per the germline V gene, CDR1 is SGDLS and CDR2 is YYNGEE. This CDR3 is 20 amino acids long. Trimming removed 3 bases from V and 3 bases from J; junction bases left unmatched: 19. CDR3: CASSGPQPGADRGDYNEQFF. The CDR3, as DNA: TGTGCCAGCAGCGGGCCCCAGCCCGGGGCGGACAGGGGTGACTACAATGAGCAGTTCTTC.

J is TRBJ2-2 and V is TRBV5-1, with 7 bases aligning to TRBD1. The V gene's germline CDR1 is SGHRS and CDR2 YFSETQ. Trimming took 1 base from V and 2 from J; bases not matched to a gene: 5. CDR3 size: 16 residues. Written as DNA, the CDR3 is TGCGCCAGCAGCTTGTCCCGGACAGGTAACACCGGGGAGCTGTTTTTT. Translated, it gives CASSLSRTGNTGELFF.

This clone was found a few times. CDR3 protein: CASNSGTSSDTQYF. CDR3 nucleotide sequence: TGTGCCAGCAACTCCGGGACTAGTTCCGATACGCAGTATTTT. V and J are TRBV2 and TRBJ2-3; 8 bases map to TRBD2. From germline, CDR1 is SNHLY and CDR2 FYNNEI. After removal of 7 bases from V and 6 bases from J, the junction contained 9 bases not matched to a gene. This CDR3 has 14 amino acids.

The chain joins TRBV27 to TRBJ2-1, with a tentative D call TRBD1 (5 bases). This CDR3 comprises 15 residues. Germline V lookup: CDR1 MNHEY, CDR2 SMNVEV (reference sequence). V was pared by 6 bases and J by 7 bases, with 19 bases between. CDR3 residues: CASRSNYRTVNEQFF. The CDR3 nucleotides are TGTGCCAGCAGATCCAACTACAGGACCGTAAATGAGCAGTTCTTC.

This rearrangement joins TRBV6-5 to TRBJ2-7, with 9 bases that match TRBD1. There are 15 residues in the CDR3. CDR1 MNHEY and CDR2 SVGAGI come from the germline V gene. The trim removed 6 bases at V and 2 bases at J, leaving 8 bases unmatched. CDR3 residues: CASSTNRGLTYEQYF. The CDR3 DNA sequence: TGTGCCAGCAGCACGAACAGGGGGCTAACCTACGAGCAGTACTTC.

V gene TRBV3-1 (or the pseudogene TRBV3-2) combines with J gene TRBJ2-1; unclear D gene. Germline values: CDR1 LGHDT, CDR2 YNNKEL (reference sequence). V lost 1 base and J 0 bases, leaving 10 bases between the germline ends. The CDR3 loop spans 16 amino acids. CDR3: CASSQGVISSYNEQFF. The CDR3 coding sequence is TGTGCCAGCAGCCAAGGTGTAATCTCCTCCTACAATGAGCAGTTCTTC.

The CDR3 sequence is CSADRGTEAFF. The CDR3 bases are TGCAGCGCTGACAGGGGGACTGAAGCTTTCTTT. The genes are TRBV29-1 and TRBJ1-1; 9 bases line up with TRBD1. The junction had 2 bases not matched to a gene; V was cut back by 7 bases and J by 5 bases. CDR1 is SQVTM and CDR2 is ANQGSEA in the germline V gene. This CDR3 is 11 amino acids long.

The chain links TRBV4-3 to TRBJ1-4; D unclear. Germline CDR1 is LGHNA and CDR2 is YSLEER. This CDR3 comprises 14 residues. V lost 6 bases, J lost 0 bases, and 8 bases lay in between. For the CDR3, the DNA is TGCGCCAGCAGTGACGGGTCAACTAATGAAAAACTGTTTTTT. Translated: CASSDGSTNEKLFF.

This chain links TRBV12-3 or TRBV12-4 with TRBJ2-7; 7 bases line up with TRBD1. V shed 7 bases and J 2 bases; nucleotides not matched to a gene: 5. The CDR3 is 13 residues long. In nucleotides, the CDR3 is TGTGCCAGCACCCGGGACAGCGCCTACGAGCAGTACTTC. Residues: CASTRDSAYEQYF.

The chain carries TRBV7-9 and TRBJ2-7, with D hard to call. Trimming pared 1 base from V and 7 bases from J, leaving 8 bases between. Per the germline V gene, CDR1 is SEHNR and CDR2 is FQNEAQ (reference sequence). This CDR3 has 12 residues. The CDR3 here is CASSLEFGEQYF. CDR3 DNA: TGTGCCAGCAGCTTAGAGTTCGGGGAGCAGTACTTC. The full variable domain, rest sourced from reference TRBV7-9 and TRBJ2-7, is DTGVSQNPRHKITKRGQNVTFRCDPISEHNRLYWYRQTLGQGPEFLTYFQNEAQLEKSRLLSDRFSAERPKGSFSTLEIQRTEQGDSAMYLCASSLEFGEQYFGPGTRLTVT.

The CDR3 here is CASTLRQAESSGNTIYF. In DNA, the CDR3 is TGTGCCAGCACCCTTCGACAAGCGGAAAGCTCTGGAAACACCATATATTTT. V gene TRBV7-9 combines with J gene TRBJ1-3; D ambiguous. Germline CDR1 is SEHNR and CDR2 is FQNEAQ (reference sequence). CDR3 length: 17 amino acids. V was pared by 7 bases and J by 0 bases, with 19 bases between.

The V call is TRBV21-1, the J call TRBJ2-1; TRBD1 is the table's D call and was not checked against the DNA. TRBV21-1 is a pseudogene segment. This CDR3 contains 16 residues. CDR3 loop: CASSSWTGAVYNEQFF. For the CDR3, the DNA is TGTGCCAGCAGCTCGTGGACAGGGGCCGTTTACAATGAGCAGTTCTTC.

There are a few counts of this clone. V usage is TRBV28 and J usage is TRBJ1-4; 8 bases are shared with TRBD1. J was trimmed by 8 bases and V by 6 bases; bases with no gene match: 8. The length of the CDR3 is 14 residues. CDR1 is MDHEN and CDR2 is SYDVKM in the germline V gene. CDR3 residues: CASSPGGVGEKLFF. CDR3 DNA sequence: TGTGCCAGCAGCCCAGGGGGCGTCGGGGAAAAACTGTTTTTT.

This clone turned up a few times. J is TRBJ2-3 and V is TRBV5-4; D perhaps matches TRBD1 (5 bases). The CDR3 extends over 14 amino acids. The ends were cut back, 0 bases at V and 5 bases at J, with 10 bases in the middle. The germline V gene encodes CDR1 SGHNT and CDR2 YYREEE (reference sequence). The CDR3 DNA reads as TGTGCCAGCAGCTTGGTAGGGGCGGAAGATACGCAGTATTTT. It codes for CASSLVGAEDTQYF.

The gene calls are TRBV10-3 and TRBJ2-2; tentatively, D is TRBD1 (6 bases). The CDR3 is 14 amino acids. Trimming removed 3 bases from V and 6 bases from J, with 11 bases in between. CDR1 and CDR2 from the germline V gene are ENHRY and SYGVKD. CDR3 sequence (DNA): TGTGCCATCAGTGAAGAACAGGGTGCCGGGGAGCTGTTTTTT. Translation gives CAISEEQGAGELFF.

This chain uses TRBV10-3 with TRBJ1-6; the D gene is possibly TRBD1 (5 bases). CDR3 length: 15 residues. CDR1 and CDR2 from the germline V gene are ENHRY and SYGVKD. The ends were cut back, 2 bases at V and 5 bases at J, with 10 bases in the middle. This chain's CDR3 is CAISERQIDNSPLHF. CDR3 bases: TGTGCCATCAGTGAGAGACAGATAGATAATTCACCCCTCCACTTT.

The chain employs TRBV28 and TRBJ1-2; no firm D call. Germline-derived CDR1 and CDR2 are MDHEN and SYDVKM. Trimming left V 2 bases short and J 4 bases short, with 11 bases between. The CDR3 has 14 residues. This CDR3 is CASSLPQIFYGYTF. CDR3 nucleotides: TGTGCCAGCAGTTTACCCCAGATTTTCTATGGCTACACCTTC.

The chain employs TRBV7-2 and TRBJ2-7; 7 bases fit TRBD2. The CDR3 has 14 residues. J gave up 4 bases and V 2 bases, and 5 bases lay outside the gene matches. Germline V lookup: CDR1 SGHTA, CDR2 FQGNSA. The CDR3 nucleotides read TGTGCCAGCAGCTTACAGGGAGGGTTGTACGAGCAGTACTTC. Its protein is CASSLQGGLYEQYF.

The rearrangement links TRBV3-1 (or the pseudogene TRBV3-2) to TRBJ2-2; D might be TRBD2 (6 bases). The CDR3 is made up of 15 amino acids. Germline-derived CDR1 and CDR2 are LGHDT and YNNKEL (reference sequence). Between the trimmed V and J ends, which lost 4 bases and 4 bases, there was a span of 13 bases. The DNA of the CDR3 is TGTGCCAGCAGCCGTTTAGGCGGGACCACCGGGGAGCTGTTTTTT. This sequence encodes CASSRLGGTTGELFF.

The chain couples TRBV2 to TRBJ1-5; D remains unclear. Trimming took off 6 bases at V and 3 bases at J, with 18 bases between the two ends. This CDR3 comprises 16 residues. Per the germline V gene, CDR1 is SNHLY and CDR2 is FYNNEI. The CDR3 loop reads CASSPNPGIPNQPQHF. The CDR3 DNA sequence: TGTGCCAGCAGCCCCAACCCCGGGATCCCCAATCAGCCCCAGCATTTT.

The CDR3 region is CASSRDRGETQYF. For the CDR3, the DNA is TGTGCCAGCAGTCGGGACAGGGGCGAGACCCAGTACTTC. This chain connects TRBV28 to TRBJ2-5; 10 bases agree with TRBD1. V shed 5 bases and J 5 bases; nucleotides not matched to a gene: 2. CDR1 is MDHEN, CDR2 SYDVKM, per germline. CDR3 length: 13 residues.

The chain employs TRBV10-3 and TRBJ1-5; no firm D call. Deletions cut 0 bases from V and 0 bases from J, with 9 bases between. Germline lookup yields CDR1 ENHRY and CDR2 SYGVKD. The CDR3 length is 16 residues. The CDR3 sequence is CAISESGRDSNQPQHF. The CDR3 DNA reads as TGTGCCATCAGTGAGTCCGGGAGGGATAGCAATCAGCCCCAGCATTTT.

The chain couples TRBV5-1 to TRBJ2-7; D gene uncertain. The CDR3 has 13 amino acids. Germline CDR1 SGHRS, CDR2 YFSETQ. Between the trimmed V and J ends, which lost 0 bases and 3 bases, there was a span of 7 bases. CDR3 in DNA: TGCGCCAGCAGCTTGGACGGTTTCTACGAGCAGTACTTC. It translates to CASSLDGFYEQYF.